The 26 T cell receptor beta chains listed next were all sequenced from one sample in a study of human T cells and chemical hapten exposure. MiXCR, run by TCRdb on the RACE reads, gives a single entry per CDR3 protein. The sample has roughly 50,000 distinct CDR3 sequences, 9.5% to 10% seen once. Stated time point: patch test 2, 6 weeks after DPC sensitization. Treatment of the sample: therapeutic diphenylcyclopropenone sensitization with weekly scalp DPC. This material consisted of whole blood, taken in connection with sensitization to the hapten diphenylcyclopropenone (DPC). Source of these receptors: a woman between 50 and 59 years old with alopecia areata. Some clones in this sample may be carry-over from other donors' samples.

This clonotype was observed at least ten times. The chain joins TRBV5-5 to TRBJ1-2; 7 bases are shared with TRBD1. J was trimmed by 5 bases and V by 2 bases; bases with no gene match: 18. Germline V gives CDR1 SGHKS, CDR2 YYEKEE (reference sequence). CDR3 size: 18 residues. CDR3 nucleotide sequence: TGTGCCAGCAGCTTAGAAGGCCTTCCGGGACAGAGAAATTATGGCTACACCTTC. Translation gives CASSLEGLPGQRNYGYTF.

This clonotype was detected ten times or more. The chain joins TRBV25-1 to TRBJ1-4; no reliable D call. The germline V gene encodes CDR1 MGHDK and CDR2 SYGVNS. This CDR3 contains 12 residues. The germline V and J ends were trimmed by 0 bases and 8 bases, with 4 bases remaining between them. CDR3 DNA: TGTGCCAGCAGTGAATACAACGAAAAACTGTTTTTT. Translation: CASSEYNEKLFF.

In its sample, this clonotype was seen many times. The chain recombines TRBV7-9 with TRBJ2-7, with D tentatively TRBD1 or TRBD2 (5 bases each). Per germline, CDR1 SEHNR and CDR2 FQNEAQ (reference sequence). Between the trimmed V and J ends, which lost 2 bases and 2 bases, there was a span of 10 bases. The CDR3 runs 14 residues. The chain's CDR3 is CASSLRGAAYEQYF. In nucleotides, the CDR3 is TGTGCCAGCAGCTTAAGAGGGGCAGCCTACGAGCAGTACTTC.

This clonotype was seen ten or more times. CDR3 DNA: TGTGCCAGCAGCCAAGAGATCAGGGACTCTAACTATGGCTACACCTTC. It yields the protein CASSQEIRDSNYGYTF. The chain uses TRBV4-2 and TRBJ1-2; D may be TRBD1 (5 bases). Trimming left V 0 bases short and J 0 bases short, with 11 bases between. The CDR3 is made up of 16 amino acids. From germline, CDR1 is LGHNA and CDR2 YNFKEQ.

The chain links TRBV12-3 or TRBV12-4 to TRBJ2-2; the D gene could be TRBD1 or TRBD2 (5 bases each). V was clipped by 5 bases and J by 6 bases, with 25 bases between them. This CDR3 has 18 amino acids. The CDR3 coding sequence is TGTGCCAGCAGTGGGGACCGGGCCTTTAGTCGAGGCGCCGGGGAGCTGTTTTTT. It specifies CASSGDRAFSRGAGELFF.

This clonotype has more than one count but fewer than ten. This chain joins TRBV28 and TRBJ1-6, with unresolved D. V shed 6 bases and J shed 8 bases, with 17 bases lying between them. The CDR3 spans 15 residues. Germline V gives CDR1 MDHEN, CDR2 SYDVKM. The CDR3 nucleotides are TGTGCCAGCAGCCGAATAAGGACCGGGGATTCACCCCTCCACTTT. Translated: CASSRIRTGDSPLHF. Full variable domain (remainder filled in from reference TRBV28 and TRBJ1-6): DVKVTQSSRYLVKRTGEKVFLECVQDMDHENMFWYRQDPGLGLRLIYFSYDVKMKEKGDIPEGYSVSREKKERFSLILESASTNQTSMYLCASSRIRTGDSPLHFGNGTRLTVT.

This clonotype was detected many times. V is TRBV21-1 and J is TRBJ1-1; the D call in the table, TRBD1, was not verified against the DNA. TRBV21-1 is a documented pseudogene. The CDR3 consists of 14 residues. The CDR3 reads CASSKIRGSTEAFF. CDR3 nucleotides: TGTGCCAGCAGCAAAATCAGGGGATCCACTGAAGCTTTCTTT.

Many counts were recorded for this clonotype. The J gene is TRBJ1-1, the V gene TRBV18; D not resolved. CDR1 and CDR2 (germline): KGHSH, LQKENI. The CDR3 contains 15 residues. Trimming cost V 6 bases and J 0 bases, with 14 bases left between them. The CDR3, as DNA: TGTGCCAGCTCTCTCCTTGATGGTATGAACACTGAAGCTTTCTTT. It yields the protein CASSLLDGMNTEAFF.

The V gene is TRBV27, the J gene TRBJ1-5, with TRBD1 as a possible D gene (6 bases). The CDR3 loop spans 13 amino acids. V was clipped by 4 bases and J by 5 bases, with 9 bases between them. Per the germline V gene, CDR1 is MNHEY and CDR2 is SMNVEV (reference sequence). The CDR3 DNA reads TGTGCCAGCAGTTACAGGGACGATCAGCCCCAGCATTTT. It codes for CASSYRDDQPQHF.

Only a few counts were recorded for this clonotype. The chain links TRBV6-5 to TRBJ2-7, with 8 bases fitting TRBD2. Germline CDR1 reads MNHEY; CDR2 reads SVGAGI. The CDR3 is made up of 14 amino acids. Unmatched junction bases numbered 6, after V lost 7 bases and J lost 1 base. The CDR3 bases are TGTGCCAGCAATCTCGGGGGGGGGTCCTACGAGCAGTACTTC. This sequence encodes CASNLGGGSYEQYF.

In this sample, this clonotype turned up a few times. The V call is TRBV25-1, the J call TRBJ2-7, with TRBD2 matching over 12 bases. CDR3 length equals 13 residues. V lost 7 bases and J lost 7; bases outside the gene matches: 5. Germline CDR1 is MGHDK and CDR2 is SYGVNS. The CDR3 protein is CASTTSGGGEQYF. In DNA, the CDR3 is TGTGCCAGCACGACTAGCGGGGGTGGTGAGCAGTACTTC.

The table lists this clonotype with many counts. This chain links TRBV20-1 with TRBJ1-5, with D unresolved. Germline V lookup: CDR1 DFQATT, CDR2 SNEGSKA (reference sequence). The CDR3 has 14 residues. The ends were cut back, 1 base at V and 0 bases at J, with 7 bases in the middle. CDR3 nucleotide sequence: TGCAGTGCTAGAGGGCCGGATAGCAATCAGCCCCAGCATTTT. Encoded protein: CSARGPDSNQPQHF.

Only a few counts were recorded for this clonotype. The rearrangement joins TRBV28 to TRBJ1-6; D perhaps matches TRBD1 (5 bases). The V end was cut by 6 bases, the J end by 12 bases, with 12 bases between. Germline values: CDR1 MDHEN, CDR2 SYDVKM. The CDR3 consists of 12 residues. The CDR3 spells CASSRDVEPLHF. The DNA of the CDR3 is TGTGCCAGCAGCCGGGACGTTGAACCCCTCCACTTT.

This sequence joins TRBV27 and TRBJ2-7; D might be TRBD1 or TRBD2, each matching 5 bases. Germline assignment: CDR1 MNHEY and CDR2 SMNVEV (reference sequence). This CDR3 contains 16 residues. V was clipped by 5 bases and J by 3 bases, with 20 bases between them. CDR3 in amino acids: CASSPRVRGRGYEQYF. Here the CDR3 DNA reads TGTGCCAGCAGTCCCCGGGTACGGGGCCGTGGCTACGAGCAGTACTTC.

The chain recombines TRBV6-1 with TRBJ1-2; D may be TRBD1 (6 bases). The CDR3 has 17 amino acids. V lost 3 bases to trimming and J lost 4 bases, with 21 bases between them. Germline V gene data show CDR1 as MNHNS and CDR2 as SASEGT. The CDR3 is CASSEVPGARKGYGYTF. The CDR3, as DNA: TGTGCCAGCAGTGAGGTCCCAGGGGCTCGGAAGGGCTATGGCTACACCTTC.

This clonotype occurred many times. The rearrangement uses TRBV5-1 and TRBJ2-7; no clear D. Deletions cut 6 bases from V and 3 bases from J, with 10 bases between. Germline values: CDR1 SGHRS, CDR2 YFSETQ. This CDR3 is built from 12 residues. CDR3 region: CASKDLGYEQYF. In nucleotides, the CDR3 is TGCGCCAGCAAGGATCTTGGCTACGAGCAGTACTTC.

There are a few counts of this clonotype. This chain uses TRBV18 with TRBJ1-5; TRBD1 aligns across 12 bases. The J segment lost 6 bases and the V segment lost 2 bases, leaving 8 bases of the junction unmatched. The CDR3 covers 17 residues. Looked up from germline, CDR1 is KGHSH and CDR2 is LQKENI. The CDR3 region has the DNA TGTGCCAGCTCACCAGGACCGGGACAGGGGGCAGGTCAGCCCCAGCATTTT. The encoded protein is CASSPGPGQGAGQPQHF.

This clonotype showed up many times. The chain recombines TRBV19 with TRBJ2-3; the D gene could be TRBD1 or TRBD2 (5 bases each). Germline V gives CDR1 LNHDA, CDR2 SQIVND (reference sequence). V lost 5 bases and J lost 0, with 12 bases in between. The CDR3 is 15 residues long. The CDR3 DNA reads as TGTGCCAGTAGTTTAGGGACGGTGAGCACAGATACGCAGTATTTT. Translated: CASSLGTVSTDTQYF.

There are a few counts of this clonotype. This chain joins TRBV7-6 and TRBJ2-3; a possible D gene is TRBD2 (9 bases). Deletions cut 1 base from V and 5 bases from J, with 16 bases between. The germline gives CDR1 SGHVS, CDR2 FNYEAQ. The CDR3 length is 16 residues. CDR3: CASSLEASGTGDTQYF. CDR3 nucleotides: TGTGCCAGCAGCTTAGAGGCTAGCGGGACAGGAGATACGCAGTATTTT.

This chain connects TRBV2 to TRBJ1-6; 12 bases align to TRBD1. The CDR3 length is 15 residues. After removal of 6 bases from V and 7 bases from J, the junction contained 4 bases not matched to a gene. The germline gives CDR1 SNHLY, CDR2 FYNNEI. The CDR3 spells CASRGQGARNSPLHF. The DNA of the CDR3 is TGTGCCAGCAGGGGACAGGGGGCGCGAAATTCACCCCTCCACTTT.

The chain combines TRBV6-1 with TRBJ1-3; D gene ambiguous. The ends were cut back, 8 bases at V and 4 bases at J, with 15 bases in the middle. The germline V gene encodes CDR1 MNHNS and CDR2 SASEGT. The CDR3 spans 14 residues. The CDR3 loop is CASAYWGAGNTIYF. The CDR3 region has the DNA TGTGCCAGCGCCTACTGGGGAGCGGGAAACACCATATATTTT.

The gene calls are TRBV3-1 and TRBJ2-1, with TRBD2 matching 8 bases. The germline V gene has CDR1 LGHDT and CDR2 YNNKEL (reference sequence). With V trimmed by 7 bases and J by 8 bases, 7 bases remained unmatched. The CDR3 totals 13 residues. CDR3 coding DNA: TGTGCCAGCACCCGAGCGGGGGCGGATGAGCAGTTCTTC. This codes for CASTRAGADEQFF.

The rearrangement links TRBV7-9 to TRBJ1-4; no clear D. CDR1 and CDR2 from the germline V gene are SEHNR and FQNEAQ (reference sequence). V lost 5 bases, J lost 12 bases, and 16 bases lay in between. The CDR3 sequence is 13 residues long. The CDR3 DNA sequence: TGTGCCAGCAGCCCTCCCGTCGACATCCAACTGTTTTTT. Its protein is CASSPPVDIQLFF.

The rearrangement links TRBV29-1 to TRBJ1-1; a weak D match, TRBD1 (5 bases). The CDR3 loop spans 13 amino acids. The germline V gene encodes CDR1 SQVTM and CDR2 ANQGSEA. V shed 5 bases and J shed 0 bases, with 10 bases lying between them. The CDR3 DNA reads TGCAGCGTTTTGGGGCAGATGAACACTGAAGCTTTCTTT. This encodes CSVLGQMNTEAFF. The variable domain in full, with the rest retrieved from reference TRBV29-1 and TRBJ1-1, is SAVISQKPSRDICQRGTSLTIQCQVDSQVTMMFWYRQQPGQSLTLIATANQGSEATYESGFVIDKFPISRPNLTFSTLTVSNMSPEDSSIYLCSVLGQMNTEAFFGQGTRLTVV.

This clonotype turned up a few times. The rearrangement links TRBV5-1 to TRBJ2-1, with D tentatively TRBD2 (5 bases). This CDR3 spans 16 amino acids. V lost 3 bases, J lost 0 bases, and 13 bases lay in between. Germline V gene data show CDR1 as SGHRS and CDR2 as YFSETQ. In nucleotides, the CDR3 is TGCGCCAGCAGCTCGGAGGCCTTCAGCTCCTACAATGAGCAGTTCTTC. This sequence encodes CASSSEAFSSYNEQFF.

This clonotype was observed a few times. For the CDR3, the DNA is TGTGCCAGCAGTTTAAAGGTGGTGCACACCTTC. Protein product: CASSLKVVHTF. V gene TRBV12-3 or TRBV12-4 combines with J gene TRBJ1-2; D gene ambiguous. The CDR3 spans 11 residues. V was clipped by 2 bases and J by 12 bases, with 10 bases between them.